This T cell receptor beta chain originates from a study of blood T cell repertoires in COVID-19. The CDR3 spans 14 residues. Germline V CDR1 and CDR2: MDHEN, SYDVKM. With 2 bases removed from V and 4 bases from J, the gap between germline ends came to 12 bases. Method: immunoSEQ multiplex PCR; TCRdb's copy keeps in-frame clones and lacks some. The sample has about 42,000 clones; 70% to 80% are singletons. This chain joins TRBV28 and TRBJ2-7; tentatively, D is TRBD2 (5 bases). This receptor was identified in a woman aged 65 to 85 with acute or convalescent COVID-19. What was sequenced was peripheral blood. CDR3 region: CASSLEGPTYEQYF. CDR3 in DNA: TGTGCCAGCAGTTTAGAGGGCCCAACTTACGAGCAGTACTTC.